One sample yielded the 19 T cell receptor beta chains listed below, sequenced in a study of shared clonotypes between healthy human individuals. Some clones are missing from TCRdb's copy, which holds only in-frame ones; the method was immunoSEQ multiplex PCR. The table includes 2 million to 2.5 million clones, approximately 94% detected once. Sequencing was performed on naive CD4+ T cells sorted from blood. Subset described: CD45RA+ positively selected. The receptors originated from a man aged 18 to 30 in good health.

J is TRBJ1-1 and V is TRBV10-3; TRBD1 matches at 10 bases. CDR1 is ENHRY and CDR2 is SYGVKD in the germline V gene. V lost 8 bases to trimming and J lost 4 bases; unmatched junction nucleotides: 7. This CDR3 contains 14 residues. The CDR3 nucleotides read TGTGCCATCGGGGACAGGGGTGATGGCACTGAAGCTTTCTTT. It codes for CAIGDRGDGTEAFF.

The gene calls are TRBV18 and TRBJ1-6; D gene unclear. Trimming left V 1 base short and J 5 bases short, with 9 bases between. There are 15 residues in the CDR3. Per germline, CDR1 KGHSH and CDR2 LQKENI. CDR3 amino acids: CASSPRGIDNSPLHF. Here the CDR3 DNA reads TGTGCCAGCTCACCACGCGGAATAGATAATTCACCCCTCCACTTT.

The V gene is TRBV28, the J gene TRBJ2-1; D perhaps matches TRBD1 (5 bases). Germline V lookup: CDR1 MDHEN, CDR2 SYDVKM. Trimming stripped 2 bases from V and 12 bases from J, with 17 bases between. The CDR3 length is 14 residues. CDR3 nucleotides: TGTGCCAGCAGTTTACGAGACCACAGGTTGGGGCAGTTCTTC. Translating it yields CASSLRDHRLGQFF.

The V call is TRBV6-5, the J call TRBJ2-6; possible D gene TRBD1, 5 bases. CDR1 and CDR2 from the germline V gene are MNHEY and SVGAGI. The CDR3 runs to 15 residues. Trimming pared 6 bases from V and 0 bases from J, leaving 9 bases between. The CDR3 nucleotides read TGTGCCAGCAGCCGACAGTTCTCTGGGGCCAACGTCCTGACTTTC. Its translation: CASSRQFSGANVLTF.

The chain employs TRBV5-6 and TRBJ2-5; 8 nucleotides match TRBD1. Trimming cost V 2 bases and J 6 bases; bases outside gene matches: 3. The germline gives CDR1 SGHDT, CDR2 YYEEEE. This CDR3 spans 13 amino acids. Written as DNA, the CDR3 is TGTGCCAGCAGCTTCGACAGGGGAAAGACCCAGTACTTC. Protein product: CASSFDRGKTQYF.

V gene TRBV5-1 combines with J gene TRBJ2-3, with D possibly TRBD2 on 5 matching bases. V was shortened by 0 bases and J by 4 bases, with 15 bases between the two germline ends. The CDR3 sequence is 16 residues long. In germline, CDR1 is SGHRS, CDR2 YFSETQ. The CDR3 DNA follows: TGCGCCAGCAGCTTGGCGGGGAGCGGAATCTCAGATACGCAGTATTTT. It yields the protein CASSLAGSGISDTQYF.

The V and J genes are TRBV6-6 and TRBJ1-4; TRBD1 might be the D (5 bases). Germline V CDR1 and CDR2: MNHNY, SVGAGI (reference sequence). The V end was cut by 7 bases, the J end by 2 bases, with 17 bases between. The CDR3 runs 16 residues. In nucleotides, the CDR3 is TGTGCCAGCACCTCCGGGACGTGGATGACTAATGAAAAACTGTTTTTT. This gives the protein CASTSGTWMTNEKLFF.

This rearrangement joins TRBV28 to TRBJ1-6, with a tentative D call TRBD1 (5 bases). V was pared by 3 bases and J by 4 bases, with 13 bases between. Germline CDR1 is MDHEN and CDR2 is SYDVKM. This CDR3 comprises 16 residues. The CDR3 DNA follows: TGTGCCAGCAGTTTTCTGGGGCCTCAGTATAATTCACCCCTCCACTTT. It codes for CASSFLGPQYNSPLHF. Full variable domain (remainder filled in from reference TRBV28 and TRBJ1-6): DVKVTQSSRYLVKRTGEKVFLECVQDMDHENMFWYRQDPGLGLRLIYFSYDVKMKEKGDIPEGYSVSREKKERFSLILESASTNQTSMYLCASSFLGPQYNSPLHFGNGTRLTVT.

The rearrangement links TRBV10-2 to TRBJ2-7, with TRBD2 matching over 10 bases. Germline V gene lookup returns CDR1 WSHSY and CDR2 SAAADI. Trimming took 7 bases from V and 6 from J; bases not matched to a gene: 6. The CDR3 spans 13 residues. The CDR3: CASTGTSASEQYF. In DNA, the CDR3 is TGCGCCAGCACCGGGACTAGCGCGAGCGAGCAGTACTTC.

This clone was found once. DNA for the CDR3: TGTGCCAGCAGCCCCCCCGGGACAGGGCTAGACTATGGCTACACCTTC. Its translation: CASSPPGTGLDYGYTF. The chain uses TRBV28 and TRBJ1-2; 9 bases are shared with TRBD1. The CDR3 has 16 residues. Germline V gene sequence: CDR1 MDHEN, CDR2 SYDVKM. J gave up 3 bases and V 6 bases, and 11 bases lay outside the gene matches.

The rearrangement joins TRBV5-7 to TRBJ1-5, with D unclear. TRBV5-7 is an open reading frame, and its role is uncertain. The germline V and J ends were trimmed by 6 bases and 7 bases, with 17 bases remaining between them. The CDR3 spans 14 residues. In nucleotides, the CDR3 is TGTGCCAGCACTAATTCAGTGTTGTCCCAGCCCCAGCATTTT. This encodes CASTNSVLSQPQHF.

V usage is TRBV5-1 and J usage is TRBJ2-1; 8 bases line up with TRBD2. The junction had 6 bases not matched to a gene; V was cut back by 2 bases and J by 8 bases. The germline gives CDR1 SGHRS, CDR2 YFSETQ. The CDR3 covers 14 residues. The CDR3 sequence: CASSLAGATDEQFF. The DNA for the CDR3 is TGCGCCAGCAGCTTAGCGGGAGCCACCGATGAGCAGTTCTTC.

The V and J genes are TRBV5-6 and TRBJ2-5; maybe TRBD2 (7 bases). V was trimmed by 0 bases and J by 5 bases, leaving 14 bases between them. The CDR3 is 15 residues long. Germline CDR1 is SGHDT and CDR2 is YYEEEE. CDR3 region: CASSLDPGEGETQYF. The CDR3 DNA reads TGTGCCAGCAGCTTGGACCCAGGGGAGGGGGAGACCCAGTACTTC.

CDR3 amino acids: CASSFPGLANTGELFF. The DNA of the CDR3 is TGTGCCAGCAGTTTTCCGGGACTAGCTAACACCGGGGAGCTGTTTTTT. The chain couples TRBV28 to TRBJ2-2; 9 bases fit TRBD2. This CDR3 comprises 16 residues. The V and J ends lost 3 bases and 2 bases, in that order; junction bases with no gene match: 4. The germline V gene encodes CDR1 MDHEN and CDR2 SYDVKM.

The chain is built from TRBV14 and TRBJ2-5, with 8 bases matching TRBD2. CDR3 length equals 17 residues. Germline CDR1 is SGHDN and CDR2 is FVKESK. V lost 4 bases, J lost 4 bases, and 14 bases stayed unmatched. CDR3 amino acids: CASSPTTVGLGGETQYF. In nucleotides, the CDR3 is TGTGCCAGCAGCCCGACGACCGTGGGACTAGGGGGAGAGACCCAGTACTTC.

This rearrangement joins TRBV18 to TRBJ2-7; D not resolved. Trimming removed 3 bases at V and 4 bases at J, with 19 bases between. CDR1 and CDR2 from the germline V gene are KGHSH and LQKENI. This CDR3 region has 16 residues. This chain's CDR3 is CASSPTVGVSQYEQYF. In DNA, the CDR3 is TGTGCCAGCTCACCCACCGTGGGCGTGTCGCAATACGAGCAGTACTTC.

Comment on this clone: Other DNA sequences in this sample translate to the same CDR3. The genes are TRBV30 and TRBJ1-3; maybe TRBD1 (5 bases). V lost 0 bases and J lost 0, with 9 bases in between. The CDR3 spans 15 residues. The germline V gene encodes CDR1 GTSNPN and CDR2 SVGIG (reference sequence). Written as DNA, the CDR3 is TGTGCCTGGAGTGTAAGAGGGACCTCTGGAAACACCATATATTTT. This translates into CAWSVRGTSGNTIYF. Drawing the rest from reference TRBV30 and TRBJ1-3, the complete variable domain is SQTIHQWPATLVQPVGSPLSLECTVEGTSNPNLYWYRQAAGRGLQLLFYSVGIGQISSEVPQNLSASRPQDRQFILSSKKLLLSDSGFYLCAWSVRGTSGNTIYFGEGSWLTVV.

The rearrangement uses TRBV7-2 and TRBJ2-7, with 10 bases identical to TRBD2. V lost 1 base to trimming and J lost 5 bases; unmatched junction nucleotides: 5. CDR3 size: 15 residues. CDR1 and CDR2 (germline): SGHTA, FQGNSA. The CDR3: CASSLVASGSNEQYF. In DNA form, the CDR3 reads TGTGCCAGCAGCTTAGTGGCTAGCGGGAGTAACGAGCAGTACTTC.

The chain joins TRBV5-1 to TRBJ2-1; D is uncertain. The CDR3 loop spans 13 amino acids. Trimming pared 4 bases from V and 3 bases from J, leaving 8 bases between. CDR1 is SGHRS and CDR2 is YFSETQ in the germline V gene. The CDR3 spells CASSLLDYNEQFF. The CDR3 nucleotides read TGCGCCAGCAGCCTCCTCGACTACAATGAGCAGTTCTTC. Supplemented by reference TRBV5-1 and TRBJ2-1, the full variable domain reads KAGVTQTPRYLIKTRGQQVTLSCSPISGHRSVSWYQQTPGQGLQFLFEYFSETQRNKGNFPGRFSGRQFSNSRSEMNVSTLELGDSALYLCASSLLDYNEQFFGPGTRLTVL.